Below, 6 T cell receptor beta chains from the same sample are listed, as sequenced in a study of T cell responses to AZD1222 COVID-19 vaccine. Sequencing used immunoSEQ multiplex PCR; TCRdb keeps in-frame clones, though not all of them. The sample contains under 100,000 clones, around 85% of which appear only once. Sequencing was performed on peripheral blood, taken 28 days after the second AZD1222 dose. The receptor set was obtained from an adult who received the AZD1222 COVID-19 vaccine.

The chain uses TRBV25-1 and TRBJ2-7; D might be TRBD1 or TRBD2, each matching 5 bases. The V and J ends lost 4 bases and 6 bases respectively, with 13 bases between them. Germline CDR1 and CDR2: MGHDK and SYGVNS. The CDR3 length is 13 residues. The CDR3, as DNA: TGTGCCAGCAGTGCGGGGCATGGTGTCGAGCAGTACTTC. Protein: CASSAGHGVEQYF.

This clone ranks as medium-sized. The sample has other DNA sequences that encode this CDR3 too. This chain connects TRBV27 to TRBJ1-6; D unclear. Germline V gene lookup returns CDR1 MNHEY and CDR2 SMNVEV (reference sequence). Trimming shortened V by 3 bases and J by 10 bases, and 10 bases separated the two germline ends. There are 13 residues in the CDR3. The CDR3 sequence is CASSFLGGSPLHF. The CDR3 DNA is TGTGCCAGCAGTTTTCTAGGCGGGTCACCCCTCCACTTT.

The chain recombines TRBV7-9 with TRBJ1-4; 9 bases are shared with TRBD1. The CDR3 is 16 amino acids. From germline, CDR1 is SEHNR and CDR2 FQNEAQ (reference sequence). V lost 2 bases to trimming and J lost 5 bases; unmatched junction nucleotides: 6. The CDR3 loop is CASSLLTGTGNEKLFF. CDR3 nucleotide sequence: TGTGCCAGCAGCTTACTGACCGGGACAGGGAATGAAAAACTGTTTTTT.

The V gene is TRBV6-1, the J gene TRBJ1-6; D gene uncertain. V was pared by 4 bases and J by 7 bases, with 17 bases between. This CDR3 comprises 16 residues. CDR1 MNHNS and CDR2 SASEGT come from the germline V gene. CDR3 in amino acids: CASSVQAELANSPLHF. In nucleotides, the CDR3 is TGTGCCAGCAGTGTCCAGGCGGAACTAGCGAATTCACCCCTCCACTTT.

The chain has TRBV28 and TRBJ1-2; TRBD1 agrees at 7 bases. J lost 7 bases, V lost 2 bases, and 7 bases had no gene match. Germline lookup yields CDR1 MDHEN and CDR2 SYDVKM. The CDR3 is 14 amino acids. CDR3 in amino acids: CASSLDKGARGYTF. The CDR3 nucleotides read TGTGCCAGCAGTTTAGATAAGGGGGCGCGTGGCTACACCTTC.

The J gene is TRBJ1-1, the V gene TRBV10-3, with TRBD1 as a possible D gene (5 bases). CDR3 length: 15 residues. Germline V gives CDR1 ENHRY, CDR2 SYGVKD. Trimming pared 4 bases from V and 3 bases from J, leaving 15 bases between. The CDR3 coding sequence is TGTGCCATCAGTGGAGACGGGGGAGACTACACTGAAGCTTTCTTT. Translated, it gives CAISGDGGDYTEAFF.